This is a list of T cell receptor beta chains from one sample in a study of molecular identifiers for immune sequencing clone quantification. Using its own MiXCR run on the PCR reads, TCRdb lists one record per CDR3 protein. The data hold nearly 650,000 distinct CDR3 sequences, with around 25% observed a single time. The source material was naive CD8+ T cells from blood, with Jurkat cell RNA spiked in. The receptors stem from a human donor in good health. Some libraries in this study had Jurkat cell RNA spiked in. CDR3s include the opening cysteine and the closing phenylalanine or tryptophan. A D gene is named only where the DNA matches it firmly. Some rows mark clone size as missing; the rest say once, few, many or name a class of expanded clone.

v_call	j_call	d_call	clone_size	cdr3_aa	cdr3_nt
TRBV30	TRBJ1-2	-	few	CACPGNYGYTF	TGTGCCTGCCCAGGGAACTATGGCTACACCTTC
TRBV25-1	TRBJ2-5	-	few	CAGSESLAETQYF	TGTGCCGGCAGTGAATCCCTGGCTGAGACCCAGTACTTC
TRBV3-1	TRBJ1-4	-	-	CASSQGRREKLFF	TGTGCCAGCAGCCAAGGACGCCGCGAAAAACTGTTTTTT
TRBV5-1	TRBJ1-2	-	many	CASSSVATGAPVNYGYTF	TGCGCCAGCAGCTCGGTAGCTACGGGGGCACCCGTGAATTATGGCTACACCTTC
TRBV7-6	TRBJ1-1	-	-	CASSRTGTAGQTTEAFF	TGTGCCAGCAGCCGAACTGGGACGGCCGGCCAGACCACTGAAGCTTTCTTT
TRBV18	TRBJ2-3	-	-	CASPPRGYSTDTQYF	TGTGCCAGCCCACCCCGGGGGTACAGCACAGATACGCAGTATTTT
TRBV2	TRBJ1-5	-	many	CGVGSVSGYSNQPQHF	TGTGGCGTGGGGTCCGTCAGCGGATATAGCAATCAGCCCCAGCATTTT
TRBV7-2	TRBJ2-3	TRBD2	-	CASSLPLAGGPNTGTQYF	TGTGCCAGCAGCTTACCGCTAGCGGGGGGGCCTAACACAGGTACGCAGTATTTT
TRBV6-5	TRBJ2-5	-	-	CASSHSIGTQETQYF	TGTGCCAGCAGTCACTCCATCGGCACACAAGAGACCCAGTACTTC
TRBV27	TRBJ1-6	TRBD1	-	CASSLDRASLYNSPLHF	TGTGCCAGCAGTTTGGACAGGGCGTCGCTCTATAATTCACCCCTCCACTTT
TRBV4-3	TRBJ2-2	TRBD1	-	CASSQARTGGDTGELLF	TGCGCCAGCAGCCAAGCCCGCACAGGGGGCGACACCGGGGAGCTGCTTTTT
TRBV20-1	TRBJ2-2	TRBD1	many	CSAETGQDTGELFF	TGCAGTGCTGAAACGGGACAGGACACCGGGGAGCTGTTTTTT
TRBV18	TRBJ2-3	TRBD1	few	CASSETGALSTQYF	TGTGCCAGCTCCGAGACAGGGGCCCTCAGTACGCAGTATTTT
TRBV20-1	TRBJ1-5	-	-	CSAPGPGKGDGNQPQHF	TGCAGTGCCCCAGGGCCAGGGAAGGGTGATGGCAATCAGCCCCAGCATTTT
TRBV7-9	TRBJ2-7	-	few	CASSSGGTERYEQYF	TGTGCCAGCAGCTCGGGCGGGACCGAACGATACGAGCAGTACTTC
TRBV7-2	TRBJ2-2	-	many	CASSYWLNTGELFF	TGTGCCAGCAGCTACTGGCTGAACACCGGGGAGCTGTTTTTT
TRBV5-1	TRBJ2-1	TRBD2	-	CASSAGLAGGWDEQFF	TGCGCCAGCAGCGCGGGACTAGCGGGAGGTTGGGATGAGCAGTTCTTC
TRBV27	TRBJ2-7	-	-	CASSFGGGVYEQYF	TGTGCCAGCAGTTTCGGAGGGGGGGTGTACGAGCAGTACTTC
TRBV6-1	TRBJ2-7	-	-	CASSEAQGGRDYEQYF	TGTGCCAGCAGTGAAGCGCAGGGGGGGCGCGACTACGAGCAGTACTTC
TRBV14	TRBJ2-1	TRBD2	many	CASSQTLGRGVEQFF	TGTGCCAGCAGCCAAACCCTGGGCCGGGGGGTTGAGCAGTTCTTC
TRBV4-1	TRBJ2-7	-	many	CASSQERGSVSYEQYF	TGCGCCAGCAGCCAAGAGCGGGGTTCGGTCTCCTACGAGCAGTACTTC
TRBV12-3/TRBV12-4	TRBJ2-5	-	many	CASRRAFQETQYF	TGTGCCAGCAGGAGGGCCTTTCAAGAGACCCAGTACTTC
TRBV4-1	TRBJ1-6	-	-	CARSQEVGAGVYNSPLHF	TGCGCCCGCAGCCAAGAAGTGGGGGCGGGCGTCTATAATTCACCCCTCCACTTT
TRBV29-1	TRBJ2-1	-	few	CSVDINLRVGEQFF	TGCAGCGTTGATATTAACCTCCGTGTGGGTGAGCAGTTCTTC
TRBV29-1	TRBJ2-1	-	-	CGLARAYNEQFF	TGCGGGTTAGCCAGGGCGTACAATGAGCAGTTCTTC
TRBV5-6	TRBJ2-1	-	-	CASSLDRNGVYNEQFF	TGTGCCAGCAGCTTGGACAGGAACGGGGTTTACAATGAGCAGTTCTTC
TRBV6-2/TRBV6-3	TRBJ1-3	-	few	CASSPRFGNTIYF	TGTGCCAGCAGTCCCCGATTCGGAAACACCATATATTTT
TRBV9	TRBJ2-1	TRBD2	few	CASSKRLAGAGNEQFF	TGTGCCAGCAGCAAACGATTGGCGGGAGCTGGCAATGAGCAGTTCTTC
TRBV6-1	TRBJ2-3	TRBD1	-	CASSTGQGEDTQYF	TGTGCCAGCAGTACGGGACAGGGTGAAGATACGCAGTATTTT
TRBV6-5	TRBJ2-7	TRBD1	-	CASSYRDRYYEQYF	TGTGCCAGCAGTTACCGGGACAGGTACTACGAGCAGTACTTC
TRBV7-9	TRBJ2-7	-	-	CASSLVAGVAYEQYF	TGTGCCAGCAGCTTAGTGGCAGGGGTAGCCTACGAGCAGTACTTC
TRBV12-3/TRBV12-4	TRBJ2-7	-	few	CASIGDGYEQYF	TGTGCCAGCATCGGGGACGGCTACGAGCAGTACTTC
TRBV12-3/TRBV12-4	TRBJ1-5	TRBD1	few	CASSNRGSQPQHF	TGTGCCAGCAGCAACAGGGGAAGTCAGCCCCAGCATTTT
TRBV6-2/TRBV6-3	TRBJ2-4	-	many	CASSYDYAKNIQYF	TGTGCCAGCAGTTACGACTACGCCAAAAACATTCAGTACTTC
TRBV27	TRBJ2-6	-	few	CASKSRGGEYSGANVLTF	TGTGCCAGCAAAAGCAGGGGCGGCGAGTACTCTGGGGCCAACGTCCTGACTTTC
TRBV5-6	TRBJ2-7	TRBD1	many	CASSTPRGDSSYEQYF	TGTGCCAGCAGCACCCCCCGAGGGGACAGCTCCTACGAGCAGTACTTC